These 25 T cell receptor beta chains were all obtained from the same sample, sequenced in a study of cytomegalovirus exposure and HLA in healthy donors. A multiplex PCR was run with 60 Vbeta primers and 13 Jbeta primers. Some clones are missing from TCRdb's copy, which holds only in-frame ones; the method was immunoSEQ multiplex PCR. The sample holds almost 45,000 clones. The sample consisted of PBMCs. The source is a male donor in good health and CMV-seronegative.

On this clone: A read error may produce the germline difference seen at one junction end. The chain uses TRBV7-7 and TRBJ2-1; 7 bases match TRBD1. The V gene's germline CDR1 is SSHAT and CDR2 FNYEAQ (reference sequence). The CDR3 has 13 amino acids. Here the CDR3 DNA reads TGTGCTAGCAGCCTTTCATCGACAGGGAAGCAGTTCTTC. Translation gives CASSLSSTGKQFF.

The chain recombines TRBV29-1 with TRBJ2-1; 7 bases align to TRBD2. V was pared by 7 bases and J by 8 bases, with 8 bases of the junction left unmatched. Germline assignment: CDR1 SQVTM and CDR2 ANQGSEA. The CDR3 spans 12 residues. The CDR3 is CSGRTSDYEQFF. The CDR3 DNA sequence: TGCAGCGGGCGGACTAGTGATTATGAGCAGTTCTTC.

The chain is built from TRBV30 and TRBJ2-6; the match to TRBD2 covers 7 bases. V lost 3 bases to trimming and J lost 2 bases; unmatched junction nucleotides: 4. CDR3 size: 15 residues. Germline V gives CDR1 GTSNPN, CDR2 SVGIG (reference sequence). The CDR3 DNA sequence: TGTGCCTGGAGAGGGAGGGGCACTGGGGCCAACGTCCTGACTTTC. Protein: CAWRGRGTGANVLTF.

The CDR3 spells CASSPLRERESYEQFF. The CDR3 nucleotides read TGTGCCAGCAGCCCCCTGAGGGAGCGGGAGTCTTACGAGCAGTTCTTC. V is TRBV7-8 and J is TRBJ2-1, with 8 bases lining up with TRBD2. V shed 5 bases, J shed 10 bases, and the junction held 16 bases outside the gene matches. CDR3 size: 16 residues. Germline V gene lookup returns CDR1 SGHVS and CDR2 FQNEAQ.

This chain uses TRBV25-1 with TRBJ2-7; a weak D match, TRBD1 (6 bases). Germline values: CDR1 MGHDK, CDR2 SYGVNS. V dropped 4 bases and J dropped 5 bases, with 12 bases sitting between them. The length of the CDR3 is 13 residues. The CDR3 loop is CASSARQANEQYF. CDR3 in DNA: TGTGCCAGCAGTGCAAGACAGGCTAACGAGCAGTACTTC.

The chain has TRBV7-9 and TRBJ2-3; no clear D. Trimming took 5 bases from V and 6 from J, leaving 9 bases between them. The CDR3 extends over 12 amino acids. CDR1 and CDR2 (germline): SEHNR, FQNEAQ (reference sequence). CDR3 coding DNA: TGTGCCAGCAGCCTCCCTCTGGATACGCAGTATTTT. This sequence encodes CASSLPLDTQYF.

The chain uses TRBV6-6 and TRBJ2-7; 12 bases align to TRBD2. The junction had 10 bases not matched to a gene; V was cut back by 5 bases and J by 5 bases. Germline V lookup: CDR1 MNHNY, CDR2 SVGAGI (reference sequence). The CDR3 is 16 residues long. The CDR3 spells CASSPNLAGGQNEQYF. As DNA, the CDR3 is TGTGCCAGCAGTCCAAACCTAGCGGGAGGGCAAAACGAGCAGTACTTC.

The rearrangement joins TRBV10-3 to TRBJ1-3, with TRBD1 as a possible D gene (5 bases). Deletions cut 6 bases from V and 5 bases from J, with 14 bases between. The CDR3 totals 14 residues. Germline V gives CDR1 ENHRY, CDR2 SYGVKD. The CDR3 protein is CAIRGDSGRNTIYF. CDR3 nucleotide sequence: TGTGCCATCAGGGGGGACTCAGGAAGAAACACCATATATTTT.

The J gene is TRBJ2-3, the V gene TRBV11-2; D possibly corresponds to TRBD1 (6 bases). The germline gives CDR1 SGHAT, CDR2 FQNNGV. CDR3 length: 15 residues. The V end lost 1 base, the J end lost 5 bases, and 13 bases lay between the germline ends. The CDR3 loop is CASSLAPEGGDTQYF. The CDR3, as DNA: TGTGCCAGCAGCTTAGCTCCGGAAGGGGGAGATACGCAGTATTTT.

The chain uses TRBV29-1 and TRBJ1-2; D is perhaps TRBD1 (5 bases). Germline CDR1 reads SQVTM; CDR2 reads ANQGSEA. V lost 8 bases to trimming and J lost 4 bases, with 14 bases between them. This CDR3 is 12 amino acids long. CDR3 nucleotide sequence: TGCAGCATTGGGGGAAGGGGCTATGGCTACACCTTC. Protein product: CSIGGRGYGYTF.

This chain joins TRBV2 and TRBJ1-1; the match to TRBD1 covers 7 bases. The CDR3 is made up of 13 amino acids. CDR1 is SNHLY, CDR2 FYNNEI, per germline. Germline trimming cut 5 bases from V and 2 bases from J; bases unmatched to any gene: 2. CDR3 sequence: CASSRQGNTEAFF. In nucleotides, the CDR3 is TGTGCCAGCAGTAGACAGGGAAACACTGAAGCTTTCTTT.

The rearrangement uses TRBV25-1 and TRBJ2-5; D is unresolved. The CDR3 has 12 amino acids. Trimming took 4 bases from V and 5 from J, leaving 8 bases between them. Germline V gene data show CDR1 as MGHDK and CDR2 as SYGVNS. The chain's CDR3 is CASSVGAETQYF. CDR3 in DNA: TGTGCCAGCAGTGTTGGTGCGGAGACCCAGTACTTC.

This chain joins TRBV9 and TRBJ2-1; 10 bases align to TRBD1. V trimming: 4 bases; J trimming: 5 bases; junction bases outside the gene matches: 6. The CDR3 consists of 15 residues. CDR1 is SGDLS, CDR2 YYNGEE, per germline. The CDR3 region is CASSLRQGAHNEQFF. In DNA form, the CDR3 reads TGTGCCAGCAGCCTCCGACAGGGGGCCCACAATGAGCAGTTCTTC.

This chain links TRBV28 with TRBJ1-5; tentative D call: TRBD1 (5 bases). The CDR3 is 16 amino acids. The germline V gene encodes CDR1 MDHEN and CDR2 SYDVKM. Trimming took 7 bases from V and 2 from J, leaving 18 bases between them. The CDR3 DNA reads as TGTGCCAGCATGGGGGGTCCCCTTTCTGGCAATCAGCCCCAGCATTTT. It specifies CASMGGPLSGNQPQHF.

The chain carries TRBV30 and TRBJ2-1; tentative D call: TRBD1 (6 bases). Germline V CDR1 and CDR2: GTSNPN, SVGIG (reference sequence). CDR3 length equals 17 residues. V was pared by 2 bases and J by 0 bases, with 17 bases between. The chain's CDR3 is CAWSRPTGSISYNEQFF. Here the CDR3 DNA reads TGTGCCTGGAGTCGCCCAACAGGGAGTATCTCCTACAATGAGCAGTTCTTC.

The chain combines TRBV28 with TRBJ2-3; D is possibly TRBD2 (6 bases). Germline loops: CDR1 MDHEN, CDR2 SYDVKM. Trimming pared 5 bases from V and 2 bases from J, leaving 14 bases between. CDR3 length equals 15 residues. CDR3 coding DNA: TGTGCCAGCAGTCCTGGGACTGGAGACACAGATACGCAGTATTTT. The encoded protein is CASSPGTGDTDTQYF. Based on the CDR3 plus reference TRBV28 and TRBJ2-3, the full variable domain is DVKVTQSSRYLVKRTGEKVFLECVQDMDHENMFWYRQDPGLGLRLIYFSYDVKMKEKGDIPEGYSVSREKKERFSLILESASTNQTSMYLCASSPGTGDTDTQYFGPGTRLTVL.

The chain recombines TRBV6-1 with TRBJ2-5; TRBD1 is a possible D gene (8 bases). The CDR3 runs 15 residues. V dropped 3 bases and J dropped 5 bases, with 16 bases sitting between them. Germline V gene lookup returns CDR1 MNHNS and CDR2 SASEGT. The CDR3 DNA reads as TGTGCCAGCAGTGAGTGGTACAGGGGGGGGGAGACCCAGTACTTC. Its protein product is CASSEWYRGGETQYF.

J is TRBJ2-7 and V is TRBV6-5; 7 bases are shared with TRBD1. The CDR3 covers 14 residues. Germline values: CDR1 MNHEY, CDR2 SVGAGI. Trimming took 5 bases from V and 3 from J; bases not matched to a gene: 7. CDR3 sequence: CASSRTGTFYEQYF. The DNA for the CDR3 is TGTGCCAGCAGTCGGACAGGTACCTTCTACGAGCAGTACTTC.

The chain uses TRBV5-6 and TRBJ2-7; 13 positions agree with TRBD2. Germline V gene data show CDR1 as SGHDT and CDR2 as YYEEEE. This CDR3 is built from 15 residues. The V segment lost 1 base and the J segment 7 bases; nucleotides outside the gene matches: 5. CDR3 sequence: CASSLWGLAGREQYF. DNA for the CDR3: TGTGCCAGCAGCTTGTGGGGACTAGCGGGAAGAGAGCAGTACTTC.

This chain joins TRBV19 and TRBJ1-5; 9 nucleotides align to TRBD1. V was pared by 5 bases and J by 6 bases, with 5 bases of the junction left unmatched. CDR3 size: 14 residues. CDR1 and CDR2 (germline): LNHDA, SQIVND (reference sequence). This chain's CDR3 is CASSSGTGRQPQHF. The CDR3 DNA sequence: TGTGCCAGTAGTTCCGGGACAGGGCGTCAGCCCCAGCATTTT. The full variable domain, completed using reference TRBV19 and TRBJ1-5, is DGGITQSPKYLFRKEGQNVTLSCEQNLNHDAMYWYRQDPGQGLRLIYYSQIVNDFQKGDIAEGYSVSREKKESFPLTVTSAQKNPTAFYLCASSSGTGRQPQHFGDGTRLSIL.

The chain carries TRBV27 and TRBJ2-1; tentative D call: TRBD2 (6 bases). The length of the CDR3 is 13 residues. Per germline, CDR1 MNHEY and CDR2 SMNVEV (reference sequence). With 5 bases removed from V and 8 bases from J, the gap between germline ends came to 13 bases. The CDR3 loop reads CASSPRLGYEQFF. The CDR3 DNA follows: TGTGCCAGCAGTCCGCGACTAGGTTATGAGCAGTTCTTC.

The genes are TRBV6-6 and TRBJ1-5; 10 bases agree with TRBD1. Germline V gene lookup returns CDR1 MNHNY and CDR2 SVGAGI (reference sequence). The CDR3 covers 15 residues. V dropped 6 bases and J dropped 5; count of bases not matched to a gene: 7. The DNA for the CDR3 is TGTGCCAGCAGGTTTACCGGGACAGGGGATCAGCCCCAGCATTTT. This translates into CASRFTGTGDQPQHF.

The chain joins TRBV2 to TRBJ1-1; D is undetermined. CDR1 SNHLY and CDR2 FYNNEI come from the germline V gene. This CDR3 spans 11 amino acids. The ends were cut back, 6 bases at V and 3 bases at J, with 5 bases in the middle. CDR3 sequence reads: CASRPDTEAFF. CDR3 nucleotide sequence: TGTGCCAGCAGGCCGGACACTGAAGCTTTCTTT. The entire variable domain, with the rest obtained from reference TRBV2 and TRBJ1-1, is as follows: EPEVTQTPSHQVTQMGQEVILRCVPISNHLYFYWYRQILGQKVEFLVSFYNNEISEKSEIFDDQFSVERPDGSNFTLKIRSTKLEDSAMYFCASRPDTEAFFGQGTRLTVV.

Its frequency marks this clone as hyperexpanded. Within the sample, other DNA sequences also encode this same CDR3. V gene TRBV27 combines with J gene TRBJ1-2; D is possibly TRBD1 (5 bases). Per the germline V gene, CDR1 is MNHEY and CDR2 is SMNVEV (reference sequence). V was shortened by 3 bases and J by 6 bases, with 17 bases between the two germline ends. The CDR3 extends over 15 amino acids. The CDR3 bases are TGTGCCAGCAGTTTCTCCCCAGACAGCTCACATGGCTACACCTTC. This gives the protein CASSFSPDSSHGYTF.

The J gene is TRBJ2-3, the V gene TRBV7-9; no definite D call. The germline CDR1 and CDR2 sequences are SEHNR and FQNEAQ (reference sequence). V lost 0 bases, J lost 7 bases, and 17 bases lay in between. This CDR3 has 16 amino acids. The CDR3 DNA follows: TGTGCCAGCAGCTTAGCGTCTCCGGGTTTCGCAAATACGCAGTATTTT. Translating gives CASSLASPGFANTQYF.